This T cell receptor (gamma chain) was identified during a study of human gamma delta and Vdelta1 T cells. CDR1 is EGSNGY and CDR2 is YDSYNSKV in the germline V gene. V gave up 1 base and J gave up 7 bases; unmatched junction bases: 13. This CDR3 has 15 amino acids. In regard to this clone: The antigen is not known.

TCRdb used CATT to re-call clones from the PCR reads. This table has about 3,900 gamma-chain clones, approximately 16% appearing once. Study results and limitations: Delta One T cells were reportedly polyclonal and broadly cytotoxic against acute myeloid leukemia.

The sample consisted of Vdelta1 gamma-delta T cells from blood grown in culture (DOT cells). This receptor was taken from a human donor in good health. The V call is TRGV2, the J call TRGJ1 or TRGJ2. The CDR3 DNA reads as TGTGCCACCTGGGACGGCCCCCCACCCCTCTATAAGAAACTCTTT. Protein: CATWDGPPPLYKKLF.